Listed here is a single TCR beta chain. In its sample, this clonotype was seen many times. Its antigen target is currently unknown. No base qualities exist here, and no much larger clone lies one base off it. TCRdb records Illumina HiSeq 2000 as the sequencer. Multiplex PCR amplification was used to generate the TCR beta chain libraries. High-throughput sequencing was used to analyze the amplified TCR beta chain products. Clones were called with MiXCR by TCRdb after fastp trimmed the public reads at Q25, and only in-frame beta chains were retained. Each record represents a unique CDR3 protein, reported with the most common genes and DNA among its rows. The sample table records approximately 100,000 distinct CDR3 sequences; about 20% of these occur just once. In total, the top ten clones hold over 1% of the sample. The CDR3 runs 14 residues from the cysteine to the phenylalanine. Here the CDR3 DNA is all that survives: 42 bases in frame from base 1. The germline V gene provides CDR1 MNHEY and CDR2 SVGAGI. The V end loses 6 bases and the J end loses 5 bases, and a stretch of 16 bases separates them.

These data originate in a study of breast tumors, draining lymph nodes, adjacent tissues (dated by TCRdb to 2016 to 2017). With respect to the entire study: In breast cancer patients, the study compared the TCR beta repertoires of tumor, adjacent nontumor tissue and axillary lymph nodes. The study was designed to assess the relationships and possible T-cell exchange between tumor, surrounding tissue and draining lymph node repertoires in human breast cancer. Study-wide conclusions, independent of this receptor: In luminal-like breast cancer, tumor and nontumor tissue repertoires resembled each other significantly more than in basal-like breast cancer. The data were judged consistent with most tumor T cells deriving from the lymph node and then expanding within tumor tissue. T-cell repertoire diversity in tumors was found to be lower than in lymph nodes but higher than in nontumor tissue, and preferential V and J gene usage was observed. The conclusion that tumor T cells originate in lymph nodes was framed as consistent with a hypothesis rather than directly demonstrated.

Lymph node samples were obtained from the axillary draining lymph nodes of breast cancer patients. This receptor chain uses TRBV6-5 and TRBJ2-5; the D call is tentative, TRBD1 or TRBD2, as each matches 5 bases. The clonotype comes from a female donor with breast cancer. Some clones in this sample may be carry-over from other donors' samples. The sequencing sample was made of axillary lymph node tissue. The CDR3 corresponds to CASRPEGTWETQYF. The nucleotide sequence reads as follows: TGTGCCAGCAGACCCGAGGGGACCTGGGAGACCCAGTACTTC.